What follows are 2 T cell receptor beta chains derived from one specimen sequenced in a study of cytomegalovirus exposure and HLA in healthy donors. The PCR contained 60 Vbeta and 13 Jbeta primers. Some clones are missing from TCRdb's copy, which holds only in-frame ones; the method was immunoSEQ multiplex PCR. Of about 120,000 clones listed, approximately 80% are singletons. Sequenced: PBMCs. The receptors come from a man under 40 in good health and CMV-seropositive.

In regard to this clone: The same CDR3 is also encoded by other DNA sequences in this sample. V usage is TRBV29-1 and J usage is TRBJ2-3; D possibly corresponds to TRBD1 (6 bases). Trimming cost V 1 base and J 5 bases, with 13 bases left between them. CDR1 is SQVTM and CDR2 is ANQGSEA in the germline V gene. This CDR3 spans 14 amino acids. CDR3 protein: CSVEVRQVGDTQYF. CDR3 sequence (DNA): TGCAGCGTTGAAGTTCGACAGGTTGGAGATACGCAGTATTTT.

In its sample, this clone was seen a few times. The chain joins TRBV7-9 to TRBJ2-3; D ambiguous. Germline V lookup: CDR1 SEHNR, CDR2 FQNEAQ (reference sequence). CDR3 size: 16 residues. Trimming shortened V by 4 bases and J by 2 bases, and 16 bases separated the two germline ends. CDR3 bases: TGTGCCAGCAGCTCTCTCGTCAGTCCTGTCACAGATACGCAGTATTTT. Protein product: CASSSLVSPVTDTQYF. Variable domain in full (rest from reference TRBV7-9 and TRBJ2-3): DTGVSQNPRHKITKRGQNVTFRCDPISEHNRLYWYRQTLGQGPEFLTYFQNEAQLEKSRLLSDRFSAERPKGSFSTLEIQRTEQGDSAMYLCASSSLVSPVTDTQYFGPGTRLTVL.